A selection of T cell receptor beta chains follows, all from one sample in a study of cytomegalovirus exposure and HLA in healthy donors. Here immunoSEQ multiplex PCR was the method, and the copy in TCRdb shows in-frame clones only, minus some. Altogether 89,000 or so clones are present, around four fifths being singletons, with the ten largest covering roughly 1.9%. Sequenced sample: PBMCs. Every receptor here comes from a boy between 5 and 17 years old in good health and CMV-seronegative. Each CDR3 is given with its conserved first and last residue. The order of the fields is V gene, D gene, J gene, clone size, CDR3 DNA, CDR3 protein. The D gene is left open where the match is weak. Clone size is given for some rows only: seen once, a few or many times, or a class if the clone is expanded.

v_gene: TRBV5-4; d_gene: TRBD1; j_gene: TRBJ2-7; abundance: NA; CDR3nt: TGTGCCAGCAGCTTGGGGGGGTCAGGGGGCGTCGAGCAGTACTTC; CDR3aa: CASSLGGSGGVEQYF
v_gene: TRBV4-3; d_gene: NA; j_gene: TRBJ2-5; abundance: NA; CDR3nt: TGCGCCAGCAGCCATTTCCTAGATCACCAAGAGACCCAGTACTTC; CDR3aa: CASSHFLDHQETQYF
v_gene: TRBV10-2; d_gene: TRBD2; j_gene: TRBJ2-1; abundance: NA; CDR3nt: TGCGCCAGCAGTGAGTCGACTAGCGGAAATGAGCAGTTCTTC; CDR3aa: CASSESTSGNEQFF
v_gene: TRBV5-1; d_gene: NA; j_gene: TRBJ2-1; abundance: NA; CDR3nt: TGCGCCAGCAGCTTGGACAGCGGAGCAAATGAGCAGTTCTTC; CDR3aa: CASSLDSGANEQFF
v_gene: TRBV7-8; d_gene: NA; j_gene: TRBJ1-1; abundance: NA; CDR3nt: TGTGCCAGCAGCATTGGGGCTTCGGGAGTTTTTTTGAAAGCTTTCTTT; CDR3aa: CASSIGASGVFLKAFF
v_gene: TRBV5-4; d_gene: NA; j_gene: TRBJ1-6; abundance: NA; CDR3nt: TGTGCCAGCAGCTCGGGGGACCGCAGAAATTCACCCCTCCACTTT; CDR3aa: CASSSGDRRNSPLHF
v_gene: TRBV6-5; d_gene: TRBD1; j_gene: TRBJ2-7; abundance: NA; CDR3nt: TGTGCCAGCCAAGGGAACAGGGGGAGAGCTTACGAGCAGTACTTC; CDR3aa: CASQGNRGRAYEQYF
v_gene: TRBV27; d_gene: NA; j_gene: TRBJ2-1; abundance: NA; CDR3nt: TGTGCCAGCAGTTCTCTAGCTGGAGGCAATGAGCAGTTCTTC; CDR3aa: CASSSLAGGNEQFF
v_gene: TRBV6-5; d_gene: TRBD1; j_gene: TRBJ1-6; abundance: NA; CDR3nt: TGTGCCAGCAGTTACCGGGACAGGGGGGGCTCACCCCTCCACTTT; CDR3aa: CASSYRDRGGSPLHF
v_gene: TRBV4-1; d_gene: NA; j_gene: TRBJ1-2; abundance: NA; CDR3nt: TGCGCCAGCAGTACAGGGAGAGGAGATGGCTACACCTTC; CDR3aa: CASSTGRGDGYTF
v_gene: TRBV7-2; d_gene: TRBD2; j_gene: TRBJ2-1; abundance: NA; CDR3nt: TGTGCCAGCAGCACAATGACTAGCGGGGGGGGCCTAGTGAATGAGCAGTTCTTC; CDR3aa: CASSTMTSGGGLVNEQFF
v_gene: TRBV19; d_gene: NA; j_gene: TRBJ1-6; abundance: NA; CDR3nt: TGTGCCAGTAGTATCGGCGGGGGGGGGTGGACACCCCTCCACTTT; CDR3aa: CASSIGGGGWTPLHF
v_gene: TRBV6-1; d_gene: NA; j_gene: TRBJ2-5; abundance: NA; CDR3nt: TGTGCCAGCACTAACGGGGCTAGCGAAGAGACCCAGTACTTC; CDR3aa: CASTNGASEETQYF
v_gene: TRBV5-4; d_gene: TRBD1; j_gene: TRBJ2-3; abundance: NA; CDR3nt: TGTGCCAGCAGCTTGGGCGGGACAGGGGGATTAGATACGCAGTATTTT; CDR3aa: CASSLGGTGGLDTQYF
v_gene: TRBV27; d_gene: NA; j_gene: TRBJ1-5; abundance: few; CDR3nt: TGTGCCAGCAGCCTGGGAAGAGCGGGGCCCCAGCATTTT; CDR3aa: CASSLGRAGPQHF
v_gene: TRBV28; d_gene: NA; j_gene: TRBJ1-2; abundance: NA; CDR3nt: TGTGCCAGCAGCGACAGGCCCGACTATGGCTACACCTTC; CDR3aa: CASSDRPDYGYTF
v_gene: TRBV6-5; d_gene: NA; j_gene: TRBJ1-4; abundance: NA; CDR3nt: TGTGCCAGCAGTTACGGGGGCGCCGCGCATGAAAAACTGTTTTTT; CDR3aa: CASSYGGAAHEKLFF
v_gene: TRBV9; d_gene: NA; j_gene: TRBJ1-3; abundance: NA; CDR3nt: TGTGCCAGCAGTCCTATCTCTGGAAACACCATATATTTT; CDR3aa: CASSPISGNTIYF
v_gene: TRBV4-3; d_gene: TRBD1; j_gene: TRBJ2-7; abundance: NA; CDR3nt: TGCGCCAGCAGCCAGGGGGCGACAGGGTTCTACGAGCAGTACTTC; CDR3aa: CASSQGATGFYEQYF
v_gene: TRBV7-2; d_gene: TRBD1; j_gene: TRBJ1-2; abundance: NA; CDR3nt: TGTGCCAGCAGGGAACAGGGGGCGCTTGGCTACACCTTC; CDR3aa: CASREQGALGYTF
v_gene: TRBV5-1; d_gene: NA; j_gene: TRBJ1-5; abundance: NA; CDR3nt: TGCGCCAGCAGCTTGGGGAGGAGCAATCAGCCCCAGCATTTT; CDR3aa: CASSLGRSNQPQHF
v_gene: TRBV29-1; d_gene: NA; j_gene: TRBJ1-3; abundance: few; CDR3nt: TGCAGCGCGATACCGGGACTCCAAGACACCATATATTTT; CDR3aa: CSAIPGLQDTIYF
v_gene: TRBV27; d_gene: NA; j_gene: TRBJ2-1; abundance: NA; CDR3nt: TGTGCCAGCAGTTACGGGGACAATGAGCAGTTCTTC; CDR3aa: CASSYGDNEQFF
v_gene: TRBV27; d_gene: NA; j_gene: TRBJ1-2; abundance: NA; CDR3nt: TGTGCCAGCAGTTTATCCCTTAACTATGGCTACACCTTC; CDR3aa: CASSLSLNYGYTF
v_gene: TRBV9; d_gene: NA; j_gene: TRBJ2-1; abundance: few; CDR3nt: TGTGCCAGCAGCGTCGGACAGGGAGGGTACAATGAGCAGTTCTTC; CDR3aa: CASSVGQGGYNEQFF
v_gene: TRBV6-5; d_gene: NA; j_gene: TRBJ2-3; abundance: few; CDR3nt: TGTGCCAGCAGTTCCCAGGGAGATACGCAGTATTTT; CDR3aa: CASSSQGDTQYF
v_gene: TRBV29-1; d_gene: TRBD1; j_gene: TRBJ2-1; abundance: NA; CDR3nt: TGCAGCGCGGCCAGGGGACAGGGGATCTTCAATGAGCAGTTCTTC; CDR3aa: CSAARGQGIFNEQFF
v_gene: TRBV6-5; d_gene: NA; j_gene: TRBJ1-6; abundance: NA; CDR3nt: TGTGCCAGCAGTTACTCAGAGAACAGGCTCAATTCACCCCTCCACTTT; CDR3aa: CASSYSENRLNSPLHF